One TCR beta chain is described in this entry. This record belongs to a study of blood T cell repertoires in COVID-19. Study context: Sources were T cells, B-cell-depleted T cells, or PBMCs; the material itself was cDNA or gDNA.

The assay was immunoSEQ multiplex PCR, and TCRdb's table has in-frame clones only and misses some. Of 200,000 to 300,000 clones listed, approximately 85% are singletons. The source is a woman older than 75 with COVID-19, enrolled during active disease. The sample comprised peripheral blood.

Here the CDR3 reads CASSFAGTGGRQSGNTIYF. CDR3 DNA: TGTGCCAGCAGCTTTGCCGGGACAGGGGGCAGGCAATCTGGAAACACCATATATTTT. This sequence joins TRBV5-4 and TRBJ1-3, with TRBD1 identical over 12 bases. Trimming removed 2 bases from V and 1 base from J; junction bases left unmatched: 10. The CDR3 extends over 19 amino acids. Germline CDR1 SGHNT, CDR2 YYREEE (reference sequence).